The 21 T cell receptor beta chains below come from one sample, sequenced in a study of cytomegalovirus exposure and HLA in healthy donors. Use of 60 Vbeta and 13 Jbeta primers characterized the PCR. Here immunoSEQ multiplex PCR was the method, and the copy in TCRdb shows in-frame clones only, minus some. The sample gives some 180,000 clones, over 65% of which show up once; about 1.5% is in the top ten. Sequencing used PBMCs. The receptors were gathered from a man aged 18 to 29 in good health and CMV-seronegative.

This chain joins TRBV14 and TRBJ2-2; D possibly corresponds to TRBD2 (5 bases). Trimming shortened V by 0 bases and J by 6 bases, and 14 bases separated the two germline ends. CDR1 SGHDN and CDR2 FVKESK come from the germline V gene. The CDR3 is 16 amino acids. DNA of the CDR3: TGTGCCAGCAGCCAAGAGGGAGTGCTGGGTTCCGGGGAGCTGTTTTTT. Its translation is CASSQEGVLGSGELFF.

The chain links TRBV27 to TRBJ1-1, with a weak D call TRBD1 (6 bases). V lost 5 bases and J 1 base, leaving 17 bases between the germline ends. Looked up from germline, CDR1 is MNHEY and CDR2 is SMNVEV (reference sequence). This CDR3 has 16 amino acids. CDR3 DNA sequence: TGTGCCAGCAGTGTAACAGAGGGGGGGCCGAACACTGAAGCTTTCTTT. Amino acid sequence: CASSVTEGGPNTEAFF.

The chain joins TRBV7-9 to TRBJ1-3, with TRBD1 as a possible D gene (5 bases). The germline V and J ends were trimmed by 5 bases and 2 bases, with 13 bases remaining between them. CDR1 SEHNR and CDR2 FQNEAQ come from the germline V gene (reference sequence). CDR3 length: 15 residues. The CDR3 sequence is CASSPVAGPGNTIYF. Written as DNA, the CDR3 is TGTGCCAGCAGCCCCGTGGCGGGGCCTGGAAACACCATATATTTT.

This clone was detected a few times. The V and J genes are TRBV7-6 and TRBJ2-6; the match to TRBD2 covers 7 bases. Germline CDR1 and CDR2: SGHVS and FNYEAQ. CDR3 length: 17 amino acids. J gave up 4 bases and V 4 bases, and 10 bases lay outside the gene matches. The CDR3 sequence: CASSSRGGGSGANVLTF. The CDR3 nucleotides are TGTGCCAGCAGCTCAAGGGGCGGGGGATCGGGGGCCAACGTCCTGACTTTC.

This clone has more than one count but fewer than ten. The chain uses TRBV11-3 and TRBJ2-7; D ambiguous. The CDR3 runs 13 residues. V lost 5 bases and J lost 2, with 10 bases in between. Germline lookup yields CDR1 SGHNT and CDR2 YENEEA. The CDR3 bases are TGTGCCAGCAGCCCCCCGGGTCCCTACGAGCAGTACTTC. Residues: CASSPPGPYEQYF.

This sequence joins TRBV30 and TRBJ2-5; the D is unclear. The closer fit of TRBJ2-7 to the DNA end suggests the J call may be wrong. The CDR3 has 11 amino acids. CDR1 is GTSNPN and CDR2 is SVGIG in the germline V gene (reference sequence). Here the CDR3 reads CAWSKRYEQYF. As DNA, the CDR3 is TGTGCCTGGAGCAAAAGATACGAGCAGTACTTC.

The V gene is TRBV7-9, the J gene TRBJ2-3; D might be TRBD2 (6 bases). The CDR3 totals 13 residues. Germline V gene sequence: CDR1 SEHNR, CDR2 FQNEAQ (reference sequence). V was pared by 8 bases and J by 2 bases, with 11 bases between. CDR3 region: CASGGFHTDTQYF. The CDR3 DNA sequence: TGTGCCAGCGGAGGGTTTCACACAGATACGCAGTATTTT.

V gene TRBV11-2 combines with J gene TRBJ1-2, with 8 bases aligning to TRBD1. The CDR3 contains 15 residues. J gave up 3 bases and V 5 bases, and 8 bases lay outside the gene matches. Germline V gives CDR1 SGHAT, CDR2 FQNNGV. This chain's CDR3 is CASSPRTGRDYGYTF. In DNA, the CDR3 is TGTGCCAGCAGCCCCCGGACAGGGAGGGACTATGGCTACACCTTC.

The chain recombines TRBV20-1 with TRBJ2-4; no clear D. Germline values: CDR1 DFQATT, CDR2 SNEGSKA (reference sequence). V was pared by 8 bases and J by 3 bases, with 8 bases between. The CDR3 loop spans 11 amino acids. The CDR3 protein is CSLLRKNIQYF. CDR3 nucleotides: TGCAGTCTCCTGCGCAAAAACATTCAGTACTTC.

The genes are TRBV6-6 and TRBJ2-5; D is undetermined. This CDR3 region has 15 residues. CDR1 and CDR2 from the germline V gene are MNHNY and SVGAGI (reference sequence). V lost 0 bases and J lost 0, with 8 bases in between. CDR3 in amino acids: CASSYSGADQETQYF. DNA of the CDR3: TGTGCCAGCAGTTACTCGGGCGCAGACCAAGAGACCCAGTACTTC.

J is TRBJ2-7 and V is TRBV7-6, with D possibly TRBD1 on 5 matching bases. The V and J ends lost 5 bases and 5 bases respectively, with 16 bases between them. CDR1 and CDR2 from the germline V gene are SGHVS and FNYEAQ. The CDR3 sequence is 14 residues long. CDR3 amino acids: CASSRSGYGDEQYF. The CDR3 nucleotides are TGTGCCAGCAGCAGATCAGGGTATGGGGACGAGCAGTACTTC.

The rearrangement joins TRBV2 to TRBJ2-3; 11 bases agree with TRBD2. Per the germline V gene, CDR1 is SNHLY and CDR2 is FYNNEI. CDR3 size: 17 residues. Trimming cost V 0 bases and J 6 bases; bases outside gene matches: 8. The CDR3 sequence: CASSEALVAGGLDTQYF. CDR3 DNA: TGTGCCAGCAGTGAAGCGCTGGTAGCGGGGGGGCTGGATACGCAGTATTTT. Together with reference TRBV2 and TRBJ2-3, the CDR3 gives the full variable domain: EPEVTQTPSHQVTQMGQEVILRCVPISNHLYFYWYRQILGQKVEFLVSFYNNEISEKSEIFDDQFSVERPDGSNFTLKIRSTKLEDSAMYFCASSEALVAGGLDTQYFGPGTRLTVL.

Only one count was recorded for this clone. The chain couples TRBV6-6 to TRBJ2-5; 8 bases align to TRBD1. This CDR3 spans 15 amino acids. Per germline, CDR1 MNHNY and CDR2 SVGAGI (reference sequence). V lost 5 bases to trimming and J lost 3 bases; unmatched junction nucleotides: 8. The DNA of the CDR3 is TGTGCCAGCAGTACCCGGGACAGGCGAGAAGAGACCCAGTACTTC. As protein: CASSTRDRREETQYF.

In this sample, this clone turned up once. V usage is TRBV18 and J usage is TRBJ1-1; unclear D gene. This CDR3 comprises 14 residues. The V and J ends lost 6 bases and 4 bases respectively, with 15 bases between them. Germline-derived CDR1 and CDR2 are KGHSH and LQKENI. CDR3 loop: CASSPGFGGTEAFF. The CDR3, as DNA: TGTGCCAGCTCCCCGGGGTTCGGTGGCACTGAAGCTTTCTTT.

The rearrangement joins TRBV4-2 to TRBJ2-2; D remains ambiguous. Trimming removed 0 bases at V and 0 bases at J, with 5 bases between. The CDR3 has 15 residues. CDR1 and CDR2 from the germline V gene are LGHNA and YNFKEQ. CDR3 loop: CASSQDVPNTGELFF. The CDR3 nucleotides are TGTGCCAGCAGCCAAGACGTCCCGAACACCGGGGAGCTGTTTTTT.

Details on this clone: The junction does not match germline at one end; this may be a read error. The chain couples TRBV11-2 to TRBJ2-3; a possible D gene is TRBD2 (5 bases). Per germline, CDR1 SGHAT and CDR2 FQNNGV. CDR3 length equals 14 residues. The CDR3 protein is CASSLDQRLDTQCF. CDR3 nucleotide sequence: TGTGCCAGCAGCTTAGACCAGCGGTTAGATACGCAGTGTTTT.

The chain combines TRBV4-1 with TRBJ2-5; 13 nucleotides match TRBD2. J was trimmed by 5 bases and V by 0 bases; bases with no gene match: 6. This CDR3 comprises 17 residues. Germline lookup yields CDR1 MGHRA and CDR2 YSYEKL. The CDR3 sequence is CASSQDRTSGSSETQYF. The CDR3 bases are TGCGCCAGCAGCCAAGATAGGACTAGCGGGAGTTCGGAGACCCAGTACTTC.

This clone came up a few times. The J gene is TRBJ1-1, the V gene TRBV28; D gene uncertain. CDR3 size: 12 residues. Germline assignment: CDR1 MDHEN and CDR2 SYDVKM. V was shortened by 7 bases and J by 2 bases, with 8 bases between the two germline ends. The CDR3 sequence: CASNSPNTEAFF. For the CDR3, the DNA is TGTGCCAGCAATAGCCCAAACACTGAAGCTTTCTTT.

The V and J genes are TRBV6-4 and TRBJ1-2, with 8 nucleotides matching TRBD1. Germline CDR1 is MRHNA and CDR2 is SNTAGT. V shed 5 bases, J shed 5 bases, and the junction held 10 bases outside the gene matches. The CDR3 sequence is 15 residues long. The DNA of the CDR3 is TGTGCCAGCAGTCTAGGACAGGGTTCAAAGTATGGCTACACCTTC. Translated, it gives CASSLGQGSKYGYTF.

The chain carries TRBV19 and TRBJ2-7, with a weak D call TRBD1 (6 bases). Germline CDR1 and CDR2: LNHDA and SQIVND (reference sequence). The length of the CDR3 is 13 residues. V dropped 1 base and J dropped 4 bases, with 8 bases sitting between them. The CDR3 loop is CASSIGTGYEQYF. DNA for the CDR3: TGTGCCAGTAGTATAGGCACAGGGTACGAGCAGTACTTC.

The chain uses TRBV7-2 and TRBJ2-7; TRBD2 matches at 8 bases. This CDR3 is 19 amino acids long. CDR1 and CDR2 from the germline V gene are SGHTA and FQGNSA. The V segment lost 5 bases and the J segment 0 bases; nucleotides outside the gene matches: 18. CDR3 coding DNA: TGTGCCAGCAGCCCCACACAGGGCGGGAGGATTACTAGCTCCTACGAGCAGTACTTC. This codes for CASSPTQGGRITSSYEQYF.